This TCR beta chain appears in the sequencing data of a study of cytomegalovirus exposure and HLA in healthy donors. In the case of this clone: As yet, its antigen is unknown.

Healthy bone marrow donors made up the cohort. Study-wide findings and caveats: A later analysis found common viral pathogens apparently linked to several of the most significant clusters.

The PCR employed 60 Vbeta primers together with 13 Jbeta primers. The table came from immunoSEQ multiplex PCR; TCRdb's copy has only in-frame clones and leaves some out. This table lists 95,000 to 150,000 clones. Germline-derived CDR1 and CDR2 are SGHRS and YFSETQ. Between the trimmed V and J ends, which lost 0 bases and 0 bases, there was a span of 16 bases. This CDR3 is 18 amino acids long. This chain links TRBV5-1 with TRBJ1-3, with D hard to call. The receptor comes from a man in his late teens or twenties in good health and CMV-seronegative. The sample comprised PBMCs. As DNA, the CDR3 is TGCGCCAGCAGCTTGGCCGGGTCAGCCGCTTACTCTGGAAACACCATATATTTT. Protein: CASSLAGSAAYSGNTIYF.